This entry features one T cell receptor (beta chain) sequence. As yet, its antigen is unknown. This sample was taken from a study of tumor-infiltrating lymphocytes in primary liver carcinoma. Across the whole study: Tumors, staged T1-T3 N0M0, spanned about 4 to 10 cm.

The CDR3 totals 15 residues. Germline CDR1 reads MNHEY; CDR2 reads SVGEGT. The trim removed 6 bases at V and 4 bases at J, leaving 12 bases unmatched. Overall study findings and caveats: Blood trailed tumors significantly in top-250-clone fraction (p = 0.039). For tumor-adjacent and tumor-blood pairs, overlap was less than that seen for tumor region pairs.

It was unsorted whole blood that yielded blood RNA, and germline DNA was also extracted. A primer matching the constant region was used to make TCR beta cDNA from approximately 500 ng of total RNA. For TCR beta, libraries were produced by three nested multiplex PCR rounds using slightly modified ARM-PCR. TRBV1-TRBV30 forward primers paired with a C-beta reverse primer were used in the first two PCR rounds, which ran 9 to 10 cycles each. TCRdb fed the multiplex PCR reads into MiXCR, producing one record per CDR3 protein. This table has approximately 320,000 distinct CDR3 sequences, nearly 60% appearing once.

The receptor's source is a woman aged 25 to 39 with primary liver carcinoma and hepatitis B virus infection. This chain links TRBV6-2 or TRBV6-3 with TRBJ2-7; 7 positions agree with TRBD2. Sequenced sample: peripheral blood. The CDR3 is CASSPITSVSYEQYF. CDR3 nucleotide sequence: TGTGCCAGCAGCCCGATAACTAGCGTCTCTTACGAGCAGTACTTC.